In this sample, the clone carrying this TCR beta chain turned up a few times. The antigen remains unidentified. The data were obtained in a study of blood T cells in healthy people across ages. Study-wide results and caveats: More naive CD4+ cells and higher diversity marked long-lived donors relative to aged donors. TCR beta diversity per million T cells fell roughly linearly with age.

With a J-beta primer mix and a sample-barcoded 5' primer, a second PCR ran about 6 to 11 cycles. TCRdb reprocessed the 5' RACE reads with MiXCR, giving one entry per CDR3 protein. This sample yields over 600,000 distinct CDR3 sequences, of which over 20% are seen a single time; roughly 3.6% belongs to the top ten. Germline CDR1 and CDR2: SGHDN and FVKESK. The CDR3 is made up of 16 amino acids. Between the trimmed V and J ends, which lost 2 bases and 0 bases, there was a span of 11 bases. Every donor gave approximately 10 milliliters of peripheral blood. Extraction yielded at least 5.5 micrograms of total RNA per sample.

The V and J genes are TRBV14 and TRBJ2-1; D gene uncertain. This clonotype was obtained from an older man in good health. What was sequenced was blood. CDR3 sequence (DNA): TGTGCCAGCAGCCAACTTGGGTCTAGCTCCTACAATGAGCAGTTCTTC. As protein: CASSQLGSSSYNEQFF. Full variable domain (rest looked up from reference TRBV14 and TRBJ2-1): EAGVTQFPSHSVIEKGQTVTLRCDPISGHDNLYWYRRVMGKEIKFLLHFVKESKQDESGMPNNRFLAERTGGTYSTLKVQPAELEDSGVYFCASSQLGSSSYNEQFFGPGTRLTVL.